The clone carrying this T cell receptor beta chain was recorded a few times. What it recognizes is unknown. V was clipped by 5 bases and J by 4 bases; unmatched bases: 15. Germline V lookup: CDR1 SGHAT, CDR2 FQNNGV. The CDR3 totals 17 residues. The data were obtained in a study of T cell repertoires in cytomegalovirus infection. Study as a whole: Epitope selection comprised recently identified HLA-C-restricted CMV epitopes and well-studied HLA-B-restricted CMV epitopes. Based on public TCR beta signatures, there were indications of CMV infection and of a matching HLA type.

Each CDR3 protein gets one entry after TCRdb re-called the reads with MiXCR. The data show 900,000 to 950,000 distinct CDR3 sequences, with 25% to 40% seen just once and 13% held by the top ten. Study-wide findings and caveats: Cumulative frequency (of public TCR beta family members) identified carriers of CMV plus the relevant HLA. HLA-C-restricted CMV clonotypes gave the most frequent clonotype in two of eight donors.

The origin of this receptor is a human donor in good health (CMV status not recorded). Some clones in this sample may be carry-over from other donors' samples. The chain recombines TRBV11-2 with TRBJ2-7, with 9 bases fitting TRBD1. The source material was cultured CD8+ T cells from PBMCs, sampled from culture after CMV antigen stimulation. CDR3: CASSPSALQGASYEQYF. CDR3 in DNA: TGTGCCAGCAGCCCCTCAGCGCTACAGGGGGCCTCTTACGAGCAGTACTTC.